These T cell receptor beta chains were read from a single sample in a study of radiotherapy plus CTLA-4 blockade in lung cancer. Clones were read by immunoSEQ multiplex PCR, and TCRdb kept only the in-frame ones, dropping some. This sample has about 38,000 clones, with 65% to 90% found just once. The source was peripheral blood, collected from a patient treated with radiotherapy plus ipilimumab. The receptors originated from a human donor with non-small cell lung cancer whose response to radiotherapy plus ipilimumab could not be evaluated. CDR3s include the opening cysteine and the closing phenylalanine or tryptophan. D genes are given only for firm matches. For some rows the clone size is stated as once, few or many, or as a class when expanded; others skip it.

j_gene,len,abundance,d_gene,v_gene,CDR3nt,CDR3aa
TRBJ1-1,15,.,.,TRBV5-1,TGCGCCAGCAGCTTGCCTTCTTCGGGGGACACTGAAGCTTTCTTT,CASSLPSSGDTEAFF
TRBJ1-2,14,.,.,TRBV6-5,TGTGCCAGCAGCCGGACAGCACAGAACTATGGCTACACCTTC,CASSRTAQNYGYTF
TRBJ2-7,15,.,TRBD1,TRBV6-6,TGTGCCAGCAGTTACTCCGGGACAGGGGTGGGCGAGCAGTACTTC,CASSYSGTGVGEQYF
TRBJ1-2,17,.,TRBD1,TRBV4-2,TGTGCCAGCAGCCAACCGCACTACGGACAGGGCAACTATGGCTACACCTTC,CASSQPHYGQGNYGYTF
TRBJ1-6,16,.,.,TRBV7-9,TGTGCCAGCAGCTTAGCGCAGGGCTCCTATAATTCACCCCTCCACTTT,CASSLAQGSYNSPLHF
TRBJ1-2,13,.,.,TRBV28,TGTGCCAGCAGCTGGAGAGGGCCGGGAGGCTACACCTTC,CASSWRGPGGYTF
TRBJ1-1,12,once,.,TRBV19,TGTGCCAGTCTCTGGGGAGGGTCACAAGCTTTCTTT,CASLWGGSQAFF
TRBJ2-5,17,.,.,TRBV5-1,TGCGCCAGCAGCCTGACGGGTCGTGGAGGGACGCAAGAGGCCCAGTACTTC,CASSLTGRGGTQEAQYF
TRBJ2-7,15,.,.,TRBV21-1,TGTGCCAGCCCGGGGGGGGGCAGGGGTAGGTGCGAGCAGTACTTC,CASPGGGRGRCEQYF
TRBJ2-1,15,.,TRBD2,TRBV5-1,TGCGTCAGCAGCCCTAAGGGAGGGAAAGGGACCGAGCAGTTCTTC,CVSSPKGGKGTEQFF
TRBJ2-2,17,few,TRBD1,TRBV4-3,TGCGCCAGCAGCCAAGAGGCGGGACAGGCTAACACCGGGGAGCTGTTTTTT,CASSQEAGQANTGELFF
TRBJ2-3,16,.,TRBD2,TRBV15,TGTGCCACCAGCAGAGCTCAGCGGGAGGGCCGGGATACGCAGTATTTT,CATSRAQREGRDTQYF
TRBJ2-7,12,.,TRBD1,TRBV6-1,TGTGCCAGCATGACAGGGAACTACGAGCAGTACTTC,CASMTGNYEQYF
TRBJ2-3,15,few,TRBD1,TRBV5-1,TGCGCCAGCAGCTCCGGACAGGGGAGTACAGATACGCAGTATTTT,CASSSGQGSTDTQYF
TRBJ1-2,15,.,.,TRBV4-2,TGTGCCAGCAGCCAAGGGCCACAGGACGGACATGGCTACACCTTC,CASSQGPQDGHGYTF
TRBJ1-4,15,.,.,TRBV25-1,TGTGCCAGCAGTAAGTCTCAGGGGACTAATGAAAAACTGTTTTTT,CASSKSQGTNEKLFF
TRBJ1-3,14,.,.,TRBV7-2,TGTGCCAGCAGCTCCACAGGCTCTGGAAACACCATATATTTT,CASSSTGSGNTIYF
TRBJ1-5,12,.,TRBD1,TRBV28,TGTGCCAGCAGTTTCCCGACAGGGGGCCAGCATTTT,CASSFPTGGQHF
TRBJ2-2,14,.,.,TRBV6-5,TGTGCCAGCACCCCAGCAGGGAACACCGGGGAGCTGTTTTTT,CASTPAGNTGELFF
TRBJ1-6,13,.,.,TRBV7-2,TGTGCCAGCAGATTAGGGGAGGGTTCACCCCTCCACTTT,CASRLGEGSPLHF
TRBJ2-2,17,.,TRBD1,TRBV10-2,TGCGCCAGCAGTGAGATAGACAGGGGCCCTTCTGACGGGGAGCTGTTTTTT,CASSEIDRGPSDGELFF
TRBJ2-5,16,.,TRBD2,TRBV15,TGTGCCACCAGCAGGTCAGGCGGGAGACAACTAGAGACCCAGTACTTC,CATSRSGGRQLETQYF
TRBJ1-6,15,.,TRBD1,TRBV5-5,TGTGCCAGCAGCTTGGGACAGGGCCCTAATTCACCCCTCCACTTT,CASSLGQGPNSPLHF
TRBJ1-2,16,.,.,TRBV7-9,TGTGCCAGCGGCTTGGACGGCAGGGGTCGAGGCTATGGCTACACCTTC,CASGLDGRGRGYGYTF
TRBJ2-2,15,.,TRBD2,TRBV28,TGTGCCAGCAGCGCCGGGACTAGCGGCTTTGGGGAGCTGTTTTTT,CASSAGTSGFGELFF
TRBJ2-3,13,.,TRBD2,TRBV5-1,TGCGCCAGCAGGGCGGGAGAATCAGATACGCAGTATTTT,CASRAGESDTQYF
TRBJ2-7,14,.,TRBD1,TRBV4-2,TGTGCCAGCAGCCCCCTGGGACAGACCTACGAGCAGTACTTC,CASSPLGQTYEQYF
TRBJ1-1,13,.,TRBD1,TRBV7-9,TGTGCCAGCAGCCGCGGGACAGGGCTTGAAGCTTTCTTT,CASSRGTGLEAFF
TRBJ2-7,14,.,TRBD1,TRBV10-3,TGTGCCATCAGTAGGACAGGGTCCCCCTACGAGCAGTACTTC,CAISRTGSPYEQYF
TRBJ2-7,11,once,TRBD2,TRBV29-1,TGCAGCGTTCGGGGGGGTAACGAGCAGTACTTC,CSVRGGNEQYF
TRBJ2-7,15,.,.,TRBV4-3,TGCGCCAGCAGCCAAGGCAAGCTTTTCTCCTACGAGCAGTACTTC,CASSQGKLFSYEQYF
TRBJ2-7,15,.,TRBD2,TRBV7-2,TGTGCCAGCAGCTTACAGCGGGGGGCTGGGGCCGAGCAGTACTTC,CASSLQRGAGAEQYF
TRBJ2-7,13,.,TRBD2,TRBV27,TGTGCCAGCAGCCTAGCGGCAACTTACGAGCAGTACTTC,CASSLAATYEQYF
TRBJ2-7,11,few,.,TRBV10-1,TGCGCCTCCGGAGAGGGCTACGAGCAGTACTTC,CASGEGYEQYF
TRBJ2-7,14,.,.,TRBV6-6,TGTGCCAGCAGTTACTCCTCAGACAGGTACGAGCAGTACTTC,CASSYSSDRYEQYF
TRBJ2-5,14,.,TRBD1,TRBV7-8,TGTGCCAGCAGACCAGGGGGAAGGTCAGAGACCCAGTACTTC,CASRPGGRSETQYF
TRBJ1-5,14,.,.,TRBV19,TGTGCCAGTAGTATAGAGCAGAACAATCAGCCCCAGCATTTT,CASSIEQNNQPQHF
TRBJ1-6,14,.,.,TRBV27,TGTGCCAGCAGTCCCAGGAGGGAGCATTCACCCCTCCACTTT,CASSPRREHSPLHF
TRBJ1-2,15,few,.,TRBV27,TGTGCCAGCAGTTTGGGGCCTGGGGCTAACTATGGCTACACCTTC,CASSLGPGANYGYTF
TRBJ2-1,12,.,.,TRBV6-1,TGTGCCAGCAGTGAAACGAGGAATGAGCAGTTCTTC,CASSETRNEQFF
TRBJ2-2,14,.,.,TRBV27,TGTGCCAGCAGCAAGACTAGTACCACCGGGGAGCTGTTTTTT,CASSKTSTTGELFF
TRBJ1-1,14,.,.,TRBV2,TGTGCCAGCACCTCGGACAGCGTTGCCACTGAAGCTTTCTTT,CASTSDSVATEAFF
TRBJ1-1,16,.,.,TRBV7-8,TGTGCCAGCAGCTTAGATATGGGTCAGGAGAACACTGAAGCTTTCTTT,CASSLDMGQENTEAFF
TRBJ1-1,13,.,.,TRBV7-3,TGTGCCAGCAGCCTCCAACCAGGGGATGAGGCTTTCTTT,CASSLQPGDEAFF
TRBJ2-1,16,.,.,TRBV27,TGTGCCAGCAGTGCCATAGCCCCGAGCTCCTACAATGAGCAGTTCTTC,CASSAIAPSSYNEQFF